Below are 26 T cell receptor beta chains sequenced from a single sample in a study of regulatory T cells in long-lasting Graves disease. Time point denoted: persistent/refractory GD, antithyroid drugs over 5 years with positive TRAb. From RNA extracted from PBMCs, the TCR library was made. The authors built TCR beta libraries using iRepertoire HTBI primers and Arm-PCR of CDR3 regions. TCRdb reanalysed the multiplex PCR reads using MiXCR and keeps one entry per CDR3 protein. The table shows 400,000 or so distinct CDR3 sequences, with 23% occurring only once. The sequences come from peripheral blood mononuclear cells (PBMCs), collected when the disease was refractory, from a patient treated with antithyroid drugs. These receptors were collected from a female donor with Graves disease.

This clonotype was recorded many times. The V gene is TRBV2, the J gene TRBJ1-1; no clear D gene. Trimming removed 4 bases from V and 5 bases from J, with 11 bases in between. CDR1 is SNHLY, CDR2 FYNNEI, per germline. The CDR3 has 13 amino acids. In DNA, the CDR3 is TGTGCCAGCAGTGGGGAGGTCGGGACTGAAGCTTTCTTT. Protein product: CASSGEVGTEAFF.

At least ten counts were recorded for this clonotype. The V and J genes are TRBV20-1 and TRBJ2-2; 14 bases are shared with TRBD2. V gave up 3 bases and J gave up 4 bases; unmatched junction bases: 4. The CDR3 spans 16 residues. Germline V gives CDR1 DFQATT, CDR2 SNEGSKA (reference sequence). CDR3 in amino acids: CSARGTSGSPTGELFF. DNA of the CDR3: TGCAGTGCTAGGGGGACTAGCGGGAGTCCCACCGGGGAGCTGTTTTTT.

The chain joins TRBV7-2 to TRBJ2-3; 8 nucleotides align to TRBD1. CDR1 and CDR2 (germline): SGHTA, FQGNSA. V trimming: 5 bases; J trimming: 4 bases; junction bases outside the gene matches: 5. The CDR3 extends over 14 amino acids. The CDR3 sequence is CASSPDRVADTQYF. The DNA for the CDR3 is TGTGCCAGCAGCCCGGACAGGGTTGCAGATACGCAGTATTTT. Full variable domain (rest looked up from reference TRBV7-2 and TRBJ2-3): GAGVSQSPSNKVTEKGKDVELRCDPISGHTALYWYRQSLGQGLEFLIYFQGNSAPDKSGLPSDRFSAERTGGSVSTLTIQRTQQEDSAVYLCASSPDRVADTQYFGPGTRLTVL.

This clonotype has ten or more counts. The gene calls are TRBV2 and TRBJ1-4; D ambiguous. Between the trimmed V and J ends, which lost 6 bases and 3 bases, there was a span of 14 bases. Germline V gene sequence: CDR1 SNHLY, CDR2 FYNNEI. CDR3 length: 15 residues. The CDR3 nucleotides are TGTGCCAGCAGCGTAGGTTTCGGGGCTAATGAAAAACTGTTTTTT. Protein product: CASSVGFGANEKLFF.

This clonotype was observed a few times. The J gene is TRBJ2-7, the V gene TRBV5-1; no clear D. This CDR3 is built from 15 residues. Germline CDR1 and CDR2: SGHRS and YFSETQ. The ends were cut back, 3 bases at V and 2 bases at J, with 15 bases in the middle. In nucleotides, the CDR3 is TGCGCCAGCAGCTGGGTAAACCCCAGGCCCTACGAGCAGTACTTC. Translating it yields CASSWVNPRPYEQYF.

This chain joins TRBV20-1 and TRBJ1-3, with TRBD1 matching 8 bases. Germline assignment: CDR1 DFQATT and CDR2 SNEGSKA (reference sequence). V gave up 4 bases and J gave up 1 base; unmatched junction bases: 9. The CDR3 spans 16 residues. CDR3 amino acids: CSANPGTGRSGNTIYF. The CDR3 nucleotides are TGCAGTGCTAACCCCGGGACAGGACGATCTGGAAACACCATATATTTT.

CDR3 sequence (DNA): TGTGCCTGGACGAGGACAGGGGAGACCCAGTACTTC. This translates into CAWTRTGETQYF. J is TRBJ2-5 and V is TRBV30, with 8 bases fitting TRBD1. The germline V gene encodes CDR1 GTSNPN and CDR2 SVGIG (reference sequence). The V gene end was trimmed by 4 bases and the J gene end by 5 bases; junction bases not matched to a gene: 3. CDR3 length: 12 amino acids.

The chain employs TRBV7-2 and TRBJ2-7; 8 bases match TRBD1. V shed 2 bases, J shed 6 bases, and the junction held 9 bases outside the gene matches. Looked up from germline, CDR1 is SGHTA and CDR2 is FQGNSA. CDR3 length: 15 amino acids. CDR3 in amino acids: CASSLRPGGQVEQYF. CDR3 nucleotides: TGTGCCAGCAGCTTAAGGCCAGGGGGCCAAGTCGAGCAGTACTTC.

The CDR3 DNA follows: TGTGCCAGTAGCGAACGGGCGCTAAACACCGGGGAGCTGTTTTTT. This sequence encodes CASSERALNTGELFF. The rearrangement joins TRBV19 to TRBJ2-2; D remains unclear. The CDR3 has 15 amino acids. V was cut by 6 bases and J by 2 bases, with 13 bases left in between. CDR1 is LNHDA, CDR2 SQIVND, per germline (reference sequence). The entire variable domain, with the rest obtained from reference TRBV19 and TRBJ2-2, is as follows: DGGITQSPKYLFRKEGQNVTLSCEQNLNHDAMYWYRQDPGQGLRLIYYSQIVNDFQKGDIAEGYSVSREKKESFPLTVTSAQKNPTAFYLCASSERALNTGELFFGEGSRLTVL.

The rearrangement uses TRBV28 and TRBJ2-5, with 9 positions matching TRBD1. J lost 3 bases, V lost 5 bases, and 10 bases had no gene match. The CDR3 runs 16 residues. In germline, CDR1 is MDHEN, CDR2 SYDVKM. In DNA form, the CDR3 reads TGTGCCAGCAGTGAAACCGGGACAGGGAAAAAAGAGACCCAGTACTTC. Translated: CASSETGTGKKETQYF. Combining the CDR3 with reference TRBV28 and TRBJ2-5 gives the whole variable domain DVKVTQSSRYLVKRTGEKVFLECVQDMDHENMFWYRQDPGLGLRLIYFSYDVKMKEKGDIPEGYSVSREKKERFSLILESASTNQTSMYLCASSETGTGKKETQYFGPGTRLLVL.

The genes are TRBV10-3 and TRBJ1-1, with D uncertain. Between the trimmed V and J ends, which lost 2 bases and 0 bases, there was a span of 7 bases. This CDR3 is built from 14 residues. From germline, CDR1 is ENHRY and CDR2 SYGVKD. CDR3 in amino acids: CAISEGHLNTEAFF. For the CDR3, the DNA is TGTGCCATCAGTGAGGGGCACCTGAACACTGAAGCTTTCTTT.

This clonotype occurred many times. The CDR3 reads CASSYLPAGASETQYF. The CDR3 coding sequence is TGTGCCAGCAGTTACCTGCCAGCGGGAGCATCAGAGACCCAGTACTTC. The genes are TRBV6-5 and TRBJ2-5; 8 positions match TRBD2. V trimming: 2 bases; J trimming: 4 bases; junction bases outside the gene matches: 9. Germline CDR1 reads MNHEY; CDR2 reads SVGAGI. The CDR3 has 16 amino acids.

The chain is built from TRBV4-1 and TRBJ1-1; no reliable D call. Germline CDR1 is MGHRA and CDR2 is YSYEKL. The CDR3 is made up of 13 amino acids. Trimming removed 1 base from V and 5 bases from J, with 8 bases in between. CDR3 sequence (DNA): TGCGCCAGCAGCCAAGTGGGGATAACTGAAGCTTTCTTT. Its protein product is CASSQVGITEAFF.

Points on this clonotype: Germline is not matched at one junction end, which may reflect a read error. This chain links TRBV19 with TRBJ1-1; no clear D. This CDR3 spans 13 amino acids. Looked up from germline, CDR1 is LNHDA and CDR2 is SQIVND (reference sequence). The CDR3 sequence is CTSQQRRDTEAFF. CDR3 nucleotide sequence: TGTACCAGCCAACAGAGAAGAGACACTGAAGCTTTCTTT.

This clonotype was recorded many times. The chain employs TRBV2 and TRBJ1-2; 8 bases match TRBD1. From germline, CDR1 is SNHLY and CDR2 FYNNEI. After removal of 6 bases from V and 8 bases from J, the junction contained 8 bases not matched to a gene. The CDR3 has 13 residues. This CDR3 reads CASRVDRDGGYTF. DNA for the CDR3: TGTGCCAGCAGAGTGGACAGGGACGGCGGCTACACCTTC.

The gene calls are TRBV24-1 and TRBJ2-3; TRBD1 matches 7 bases. V was clipped by 4 bases and J by 2 bases; unmatched bases: 5. Germline V gene data show CDR1 as KGHDR and CDR2 as SFDVKD. The CDR3 runs to 15 residues. CDR3: CATSERQGPTDTQYF. In DNA form, the CDR3 reads TGTGCCACCAGTGAGCGACAGGGTCCCACAGATACGCAGTATTTT.

As regards this clonotype: This may stem from a read error, because a much larger clone lies one nucleotide away. V usage is TRBV12-3 or TRBV12-4 and J usage is TRBJ1-1, with D possibly matching TRBD1 (6 bases). Trimming left V 3 bases short and J 4 bases short, with 15 bases between. The length of the CDR3 is 15 residues. This CDR3 is CASSLLEGGGTEAFF. CDR3 nucleotide sequence: TGTGCCAGCAGTTTGCTGGAGGGGGGGGGCACTGAAGCTTTCTTT.

This rearrangement joins TRBV20-1 to TRBJ2-3, with 8 bases aligning to TRBD2. Germline CDR1 DFQATT, CDR2 SNEGSKA (reference sequence). The CDR3 spans 16 residues. J lost 2 bases, V lost 0 bases, and 7 bases had no gene match. The CDR3 loop is CSAREGVAGFTDTQYF. In nucleotides, the CDR3 is TGCAGTGCTAGAGAGGGAGTAGCGGGATTCACAGATACGCAGTATTTT.

This clonotype was found many times. V usage is TRBV7-6 and J usage is TRBJ2-2; possibly TRBD1 for D (6 bases). In germline, CDR1 is SGHVS, CDR2 FNYEAQ. The V end lost 8 bases, the J end lost 1 base, and 11 bases lay between the germline ends. CDR3 length: 14 residues. The CDR3 nucleotides read TGTGCCAGCCAGGGGCAGGGGAACACCGGGGAGCTGTTTTTT. The encoded protein is CASQGQGNTGELFF.

This clonotype has a handful of counts. The chain is built from TRBV12-3 or TRBV12-4 and TRBJ2-3; unclear D gene. The CDR3 is 13 amino acids. The V and J ends lost 7 bases and 2 bases respectively, with 10 bases between them. CDR3 bases: TGTGCCAGCAATCCAGATAACACAGATACGCAGTATTTT. Amino acid sequence: CASNPDNTDTQYF.

This clonotype has ten or more counts. The rearrangement links TRBV6-2 or TRBV6-3 to TRBJ1-2; 9 nucleotides line up with TRBD1. Germline CDR1 MNHEY, CDR2 SVGEGT. There are 14 residues in the CDR3. V shed 6 bases, J shed 8 bases, and the junction held 10 bases outside the gene matches. CDR3: CASREPGQGNGYTF. In DNA form, the CDR3 reads TGTGCCAGCAGGGAACCGGGACAGGGTAACGGCTACACCTTC.

This clonotype was found a few times. The genes are TRBV29-1 and TRBJ2-1; TRBD2 matches at 7 bases. Germline V gene data show CDR1 as SQVTM and CDR2 as ANQGSEA. With V trimmed by 8 bases and J by 1 base, 14 bases remained unmatched. The CDR3 has 16 amino acids. As DNA, the CDR3 is TGCAGCTACAGTAGCGGGCTAACCCTATCCTACAATGAGCAGTTCTTC. It encodes CSYSSGLTLSYNEQFF.

The V and J genes are TRBV7-3 and TRBJ2-5, with 9 bases identical to TRBD2. CDR3 size: 16 residues. Germline V CDR1 and CDR2: SGHTA, FQGTGA. V lost 1 base and J lost 5; bases outside the gene matches: 8. The CDR3 reads CASSLMRAGGPETQYF. CDR3 sequence (DNA): TGTGCCAGCAGCTTAATGAGGGCGGGAGGGCCGGAGACCCAGTACTTC.

The chain recombines TRBV18 with TRBJ1-4; perhaps TRBD1 as D (6 bases). Per germline, CDR1 KGHSH and CDR2 LQKENI. The V end lost 2 bases, the J end lost 3 bases, and 10 bases lay between the germline ends. The CDR3 covers 15 residues. Here the CDR3 DNA reads TGTGCCAGCTCACCAAACAGGGCGGCTAATGAAAAACTGTTTTTT. It translates to CASSPNRAANEKLFF.

This clonotype was observed a few times. This chain links TRBV7-8 with TRBJ2-1; 7 bases map to TRBD2. From germline, CDR1 is SGHVS and CDR2 FQNEAQ. V shed 5 bases, J shed 4 bases, and the junction held 11 bases outside the gene matches. The CDR3 is made up of 16 amino acids. This CDR3 is CASSPAGGSYYNEQFF. The CDR3 DNA reads TGTGCCAGCAGCCCAGCAGGCGGGAGTTATTACAATGAGCAGTTCTTC.

This chain uses TRBV11-2 with TRBJ2-4; TRBD2 matches 7 bases. The CDR3 is made up of 15 amino acids. Germline CDR1 SGHAT, CDR2 FQNNGV. With V trimmed by 5 bases and J by 3 bases, 7 bases remained unmatched. CDR3 residues: CASSPETGGKNIQYF. CDR3 bases: TGTGCCAGCAGCCCGGAGACGGGGGGCAAAAACATTCAGTACTTC.